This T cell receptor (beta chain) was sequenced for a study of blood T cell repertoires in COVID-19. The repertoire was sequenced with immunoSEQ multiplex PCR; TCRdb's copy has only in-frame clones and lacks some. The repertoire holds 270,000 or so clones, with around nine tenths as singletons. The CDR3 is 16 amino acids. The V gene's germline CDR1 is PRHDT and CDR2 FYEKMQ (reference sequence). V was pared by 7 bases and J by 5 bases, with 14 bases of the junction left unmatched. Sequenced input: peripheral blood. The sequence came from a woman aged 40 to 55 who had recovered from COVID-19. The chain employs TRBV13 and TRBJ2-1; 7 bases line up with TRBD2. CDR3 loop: CASTLLGAGDHNEQFF. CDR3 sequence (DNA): TGTGCCAGCACCCTCCTTGGTGCGGGAGACCACAATGAGCAGTTCTTC.